This TCR beta chain stems from a study of T-cell memory formation after mild COVID-19. TCRdb called the 5' RACE reads again in MiXCR, with one record for every CDR3 protein. The sample contains approximately 440,000 distinct CDR3 sequences, roughly 20% of which appear only once. The source of this sequence is an adult woman who had mild COVID-19 (a few samples of this study predate the infection). Cell type and time point are not known. Sample: PBMCs or a T cell subset sorted from them (not recorded which).

DNA of the CDR3: TGTGCCAGCAGTTATACTTTACAAGAGACCCAGTACTTC. It codes for CASSYTLQETQYF. The V gene is TRBV5-6, the J gene TRBJ2-5; D is ambiguous. The CDR3 runs 13 residues. The ends were cut back, 5 bases at V and 2 bases at J, with 10 bases in the middle. Per germline, CDR1 SGHDT and CDR2 YYEEEE.